This T cell receptor beta chain appears in the sequencing data of a study of neurological immune-mediated disorders. Study outcomes and limitations: HTLV-1-associated myelopathy ranked highest for TCR clonal expansion and multiple sclerosis lowest, beneath healthy controls.

This clonotype was observed many times. Its specificity is not known. Germline assignment: CDR1 DFQATT and CDR2 SNEGSKA (reference sequence). Between the trimmed V and J ends, which lost 6 bases and 4 bases, there was a span of 19 bases. The CDR3 totals 15 residues. TCRdb re-analysed the 5' RACE reads in MiXCR, keeping a single row per CDR3 protein. Among around 38,000 distinct CDR3 sequences listed, more than 14% were seen once. This rearrangement joins TRBV20-1 to TRBJ1-3; D unresolved. The sequencing sample was made of CD4+ T cells from blood. The receptor was isolated from a woman aged 60 to 75 with HTLV-1-associated myelopathy (HAM/TSP). DNA of the CDR3: TGCAGTGCCCTGGAACCAGTCGGGATGGGAAACACCATATATTTT. It translates to CSALEPVGMGNTIYF.